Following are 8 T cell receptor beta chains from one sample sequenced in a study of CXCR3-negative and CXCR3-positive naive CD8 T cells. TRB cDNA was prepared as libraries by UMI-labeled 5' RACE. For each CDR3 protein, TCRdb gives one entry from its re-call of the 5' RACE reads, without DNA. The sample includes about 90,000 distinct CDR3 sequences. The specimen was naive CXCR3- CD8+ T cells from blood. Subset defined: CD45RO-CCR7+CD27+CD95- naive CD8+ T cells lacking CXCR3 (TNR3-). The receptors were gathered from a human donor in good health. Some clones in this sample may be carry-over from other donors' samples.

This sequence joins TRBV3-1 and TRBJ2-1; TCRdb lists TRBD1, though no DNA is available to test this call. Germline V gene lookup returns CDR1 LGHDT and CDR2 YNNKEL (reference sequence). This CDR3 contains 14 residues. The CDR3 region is CASSQDRPYGQWLF.

This CDR3 is CSVRGLAENEQFF. J is TRBJ2-1 and V is TRBV29-1; the TCRdb D gene call, TRBD2, has no DNA to confirm it. Germline assignment: CDR1 SQVTM and CDR2 ANQGSEA. The CDR3 runs 13 residues.

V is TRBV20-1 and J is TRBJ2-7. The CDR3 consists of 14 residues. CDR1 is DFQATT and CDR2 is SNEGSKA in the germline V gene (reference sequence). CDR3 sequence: CSARVRVSQYEQYF.

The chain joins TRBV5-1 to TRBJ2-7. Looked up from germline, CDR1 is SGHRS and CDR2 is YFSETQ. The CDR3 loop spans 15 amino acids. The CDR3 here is CASSFQTNPSYEQYF.

The CDR3 loop reads CASSQDKTGPYNEQFF. The chain uses TRBV4-3 and TRBJ2-1; TCRdb indicates TRBD1, and absent DNA this call remains unverified. This CDR3 has 16 amino acids. Germline CDR1 is LGHNA and CDR2 is YSLEER.

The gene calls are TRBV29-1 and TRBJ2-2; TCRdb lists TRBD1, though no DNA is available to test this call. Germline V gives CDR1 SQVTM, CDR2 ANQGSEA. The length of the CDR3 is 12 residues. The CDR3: CSVGQNTGELFF.

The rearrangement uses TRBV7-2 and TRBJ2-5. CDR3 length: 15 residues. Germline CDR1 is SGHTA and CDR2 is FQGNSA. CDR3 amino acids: CASSFRLHHQETQYF.

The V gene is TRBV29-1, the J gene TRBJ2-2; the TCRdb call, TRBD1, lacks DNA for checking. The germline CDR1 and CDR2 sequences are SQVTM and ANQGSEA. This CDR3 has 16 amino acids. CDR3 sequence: CSVEAAGTGKPGELFF.